This record looks at one TCR beta chain sequence and its context. What it binds is not known. This sample is drawn from a study of cytomegalovirus exposure and HLA in healthy donors. Findings and limits, study-wide: Altogether, some 170 TCR beta chains were recorded as cytomegalovirus-associated.

Germline CDR1 MDHEN, CDR2 SYDVKM. The CDR3 is made up of 13 amino acids. V shed 5 bases and J shed 0 bases, with 6 bases lying between them. Primers included in the PCR were 60 Vbeta and 13 Jbeta primers. Sequencing used immunoSEQ multiplex PCR; TCRdb keeps in-frame clones, though not all of them. Among about 82,000 clones, around 76% were seen once, and the ten largest hold 4.5% to 7%. Sequenced: PBMCs. The sequence was obtained from a male donor in good health and CMV-seropositive. J is TRBJ2-3 and V is TRBV28; D remains ambiguous. CDR3 in DNA: TGTGCCAGCAGTCCAGGTAGCACAGATACGCAGTATTTT. It yields the protein CASSPGSTDTQYF.